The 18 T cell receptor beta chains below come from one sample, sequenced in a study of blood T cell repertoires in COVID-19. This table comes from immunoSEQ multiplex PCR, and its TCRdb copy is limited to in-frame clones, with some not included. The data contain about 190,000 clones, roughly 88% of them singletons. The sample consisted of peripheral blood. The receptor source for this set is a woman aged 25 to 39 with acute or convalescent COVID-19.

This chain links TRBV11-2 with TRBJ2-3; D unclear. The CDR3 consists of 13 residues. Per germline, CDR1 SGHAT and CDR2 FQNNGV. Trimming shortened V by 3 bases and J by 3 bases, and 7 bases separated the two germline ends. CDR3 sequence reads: CASSFRGTDTQYF. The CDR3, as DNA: TGTGCCAGCAGCTTCCGAGGTACAGATACGCAGTATTTT. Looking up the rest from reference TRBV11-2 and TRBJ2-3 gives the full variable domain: EAGVAQSPRYKIIEKRQSVAFWCNPISGHATLYWYQQILGQGPKLLIQFQNNGVVDDSQLPKDRFSAERLKGVDSTLKIQPAKLEDSAVYLCASSFRGTDTQYFGPGTRLTVL.

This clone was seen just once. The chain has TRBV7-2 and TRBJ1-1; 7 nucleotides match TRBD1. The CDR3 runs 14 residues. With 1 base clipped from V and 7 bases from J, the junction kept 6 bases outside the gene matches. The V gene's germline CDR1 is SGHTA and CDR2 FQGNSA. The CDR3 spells CASSLVSGTVEAFF. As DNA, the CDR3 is TGTGCCAGCAGCTTAGTATCCGGGACAGTTGAAGCTTTCTTT.

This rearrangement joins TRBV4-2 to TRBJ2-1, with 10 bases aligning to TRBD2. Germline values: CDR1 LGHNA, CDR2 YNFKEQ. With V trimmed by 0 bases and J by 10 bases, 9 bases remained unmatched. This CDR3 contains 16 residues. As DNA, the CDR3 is TGTGCCAGCAGCCAAGAATGGCTAGCGGGAGACGTAGAGCAGTTCTTC. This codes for CASSQEWLAGDVEQFF.

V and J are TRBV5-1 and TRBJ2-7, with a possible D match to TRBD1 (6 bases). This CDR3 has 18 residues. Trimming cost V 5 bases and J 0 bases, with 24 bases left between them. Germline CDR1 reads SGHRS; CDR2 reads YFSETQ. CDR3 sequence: CASRHTGHAPSSSYEQYF. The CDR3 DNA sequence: TGCGCCAGCAGGCATACGGGACACGCGCCTTCTAGCTCCTACGAGCAGTACTTC.

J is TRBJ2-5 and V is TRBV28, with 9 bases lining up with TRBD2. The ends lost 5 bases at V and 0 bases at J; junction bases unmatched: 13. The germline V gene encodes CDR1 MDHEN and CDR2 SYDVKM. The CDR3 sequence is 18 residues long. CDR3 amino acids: CASSLSLAGEQYQETQYF. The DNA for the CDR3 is TGTGCCAGCAGTCTATCTTTAGCGGGAGAGCAGTACCAAGAGACCCAGTACTTC.

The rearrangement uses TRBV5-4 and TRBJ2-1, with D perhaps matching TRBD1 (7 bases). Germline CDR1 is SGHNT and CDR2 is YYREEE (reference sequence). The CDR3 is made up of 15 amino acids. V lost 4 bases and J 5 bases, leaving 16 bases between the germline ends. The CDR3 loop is CASSIDRDSHNEQFF. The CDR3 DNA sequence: TGTGCCAGCAGCATTGACAGGGACTCGCACAATGAGCAGTTCTTC.

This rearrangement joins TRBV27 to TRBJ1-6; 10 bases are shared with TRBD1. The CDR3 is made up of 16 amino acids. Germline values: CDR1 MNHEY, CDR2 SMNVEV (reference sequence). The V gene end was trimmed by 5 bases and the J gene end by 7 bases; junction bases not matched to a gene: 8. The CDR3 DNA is TGTGCCAGCAGTCCTATAGGACAGGGGGACAATTCACCCCTCCACTTT. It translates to CASSPIGQGDNSPLHF.

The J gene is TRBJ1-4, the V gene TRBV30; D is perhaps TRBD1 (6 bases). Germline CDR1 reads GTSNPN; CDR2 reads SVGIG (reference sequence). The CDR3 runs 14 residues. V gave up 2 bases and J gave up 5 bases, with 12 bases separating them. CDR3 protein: CAWSRRGPNEKLFF. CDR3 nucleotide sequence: TGTGCCTGGAGTCGGCGGGGGCCGAATGAAAAACTGTTTTTT.

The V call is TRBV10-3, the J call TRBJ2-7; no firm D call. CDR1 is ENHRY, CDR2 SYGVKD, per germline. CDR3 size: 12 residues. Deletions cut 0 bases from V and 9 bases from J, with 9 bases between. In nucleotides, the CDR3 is TGTGCCATCAGTGAGTCCCCGGGTCGGCAGTACTTC. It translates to CAISESPGRQYF.

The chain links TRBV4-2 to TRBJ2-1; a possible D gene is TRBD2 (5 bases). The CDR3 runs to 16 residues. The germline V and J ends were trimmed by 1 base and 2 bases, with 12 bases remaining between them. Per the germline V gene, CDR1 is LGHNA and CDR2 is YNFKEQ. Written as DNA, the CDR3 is TGTGCCAGCAGCCAAGCGGGCGTCGGGACCTACAATGAGCAGTTCTTC. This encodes CASSQAGVGTYNEQFF.

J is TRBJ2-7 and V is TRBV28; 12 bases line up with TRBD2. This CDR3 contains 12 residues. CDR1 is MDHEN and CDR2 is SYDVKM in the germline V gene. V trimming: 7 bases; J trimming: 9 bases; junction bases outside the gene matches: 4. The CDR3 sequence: CASMTSGRMQYF. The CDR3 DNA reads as TGTGCCAGCATGACTAGCGGGAGAATGCAGTACTTC. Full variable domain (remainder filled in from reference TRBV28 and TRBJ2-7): DVKVTQSSRYLVKRTGEKVFLECVQDMDHENMFWYRQDPGLGLRLIYFSYDVKMKEKGDIPEGYSVSREKKERFSLILESASTNQTSMYLCASMTSGRMQYFGPGTRLTVT.

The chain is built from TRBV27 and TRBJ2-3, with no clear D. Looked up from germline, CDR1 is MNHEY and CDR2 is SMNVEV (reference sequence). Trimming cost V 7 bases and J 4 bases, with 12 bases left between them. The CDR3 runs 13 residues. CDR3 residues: CASKHGGADTQYF. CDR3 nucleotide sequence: TGTGCCAGCAAACACGGCGGTGCAGATACGCAGTATTTT.

In DNA form, the CDR3 reads TGTGCCAGCAGCCCGCCCCGGAGAGGGCATGAGCAGTTCTTC. As protein: CASSPPRRGHEQFF. V usage is TRBV11-2 and J usage is TRBJ2-1, with D possibly being TRBD2 (5 bases). From germline, CDR1 is SGHAT and CDR2 FQNNGV. This CDR3 contains 14 residues. V was trimmed by 5 bases and J by 8 bases, leaving 16 bases between them.

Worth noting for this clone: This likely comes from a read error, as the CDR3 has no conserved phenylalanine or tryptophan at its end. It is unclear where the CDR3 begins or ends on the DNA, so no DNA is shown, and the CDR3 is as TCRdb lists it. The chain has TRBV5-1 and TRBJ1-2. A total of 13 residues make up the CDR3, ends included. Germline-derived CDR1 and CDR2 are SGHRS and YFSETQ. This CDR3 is CASSSFPGLLLKI.

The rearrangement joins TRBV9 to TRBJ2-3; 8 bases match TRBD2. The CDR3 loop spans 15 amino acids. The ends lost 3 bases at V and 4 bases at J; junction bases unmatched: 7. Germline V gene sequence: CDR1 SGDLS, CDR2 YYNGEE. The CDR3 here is CASSDGTSRADTQYF. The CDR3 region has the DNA TGTGCCAGCAGCGACGGGACTAGTAGGGCAGATACGCAGTATTTT.

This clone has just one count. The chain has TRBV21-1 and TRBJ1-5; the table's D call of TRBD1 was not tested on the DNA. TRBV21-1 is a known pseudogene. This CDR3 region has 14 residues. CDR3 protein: CASEGDRGDQPQHF. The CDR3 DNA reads TGTGCCAGCGAGGGGGACAGGGGGGATCAGCCCCAGCATTTT.

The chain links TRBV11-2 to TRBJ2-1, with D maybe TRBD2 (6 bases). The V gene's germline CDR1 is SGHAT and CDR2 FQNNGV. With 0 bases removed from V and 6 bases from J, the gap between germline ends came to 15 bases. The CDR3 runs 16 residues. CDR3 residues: CASSLDGRLEGNEQFF. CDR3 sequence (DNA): TGTGCCAGCAGCTTAGATGGGAGACTAGAGGGCAATGAGCAGTTCTTC.

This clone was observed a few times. CDR3 bases: TGTGCCAGCACGCCTAGCGCCGAGCAGTACTTC. Protein sequence: CASTPSAEQYF. The rearrangement joins TRBV2 to TRBJ2-7; D might be TRBD2 (6 bases). The germline CDR1 and CDR2 sequences are SNHLY and FYNNEI. The CDR3 sequence is 11 residues long. V was cut by 7 bases and J by 6 bases, with 10 bases left in between.